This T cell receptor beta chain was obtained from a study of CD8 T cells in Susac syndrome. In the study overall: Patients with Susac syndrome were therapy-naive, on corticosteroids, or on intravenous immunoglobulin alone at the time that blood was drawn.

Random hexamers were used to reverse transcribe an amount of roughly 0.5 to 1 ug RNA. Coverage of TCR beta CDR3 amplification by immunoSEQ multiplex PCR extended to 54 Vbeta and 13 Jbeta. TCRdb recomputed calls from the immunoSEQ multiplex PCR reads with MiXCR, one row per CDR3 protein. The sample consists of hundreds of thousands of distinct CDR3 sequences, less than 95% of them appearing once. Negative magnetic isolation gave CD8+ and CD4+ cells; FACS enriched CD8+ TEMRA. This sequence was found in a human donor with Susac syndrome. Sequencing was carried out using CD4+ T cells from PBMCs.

The CDR3, as DNA: TGTGCCATCAGTGAGTCCGGTAGACACTACGAGCAGTACTTC. Its translation: CAISESGRHYEQYF. This sequence joins TRBV10-3 and TRBJ2-7; D unresolved. Germline-derived CDR1 and CDR2 are ENHRY and SYGVKD. V was shortened by 0 bases and J by 3 bases, with 9 bases between the two germline ends. CDR3 length equals 14 residues.